Detailed here is one T cell receptor (beta chain). This same CDR3 is encoded by further DNA sequences in the sample. This entry comes from a study of shared clonotypes between healthy human individuals. Profiling relied on immunoSEQ multiplex PCR, and the TCRdb table lists in-frame clones only, not all of them. The sample records 2 million to 3 million clones, 93% being singletons. Germline-derived CDR1 and CDR2 are SGHRS and YFSETQ. The CDR3 spans 15 residues. V lost 2 bases and J 1 base, leaving 10 bases between the germline ends. Source material: naive CD4+ T cells from PBMCs. Subset indicated: CD45RA+ positively selected. The chain couples TRBV5-1 to TRBJ2-1; TRBD1 is a possible D gene (6 bases). This TCR came from a man younger than 35 in good health. Some clones in this sample may be carry-over from other donors' samples. CDR3 in amino acids: CASSLRQVSYNEQFF. CDR3 sequence (DNA): TGCGCCAGCAGCTTACGACAGGTTTCCTACAATGAGCAGTTCTTC.